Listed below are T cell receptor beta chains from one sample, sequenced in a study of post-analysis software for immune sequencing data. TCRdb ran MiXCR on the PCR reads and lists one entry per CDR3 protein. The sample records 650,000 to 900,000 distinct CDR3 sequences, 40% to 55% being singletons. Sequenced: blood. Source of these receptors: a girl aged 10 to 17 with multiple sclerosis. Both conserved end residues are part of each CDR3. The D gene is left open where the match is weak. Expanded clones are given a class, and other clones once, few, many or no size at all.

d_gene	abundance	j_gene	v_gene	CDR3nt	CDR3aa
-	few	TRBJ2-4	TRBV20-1	TGCAGTGCTAGAGAACTAGCCAAAAACATTCAGTACTTC	CSARELAKNIQYF
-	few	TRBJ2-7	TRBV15	TGTGCCACCAGCGGGGGAGCCCTCTACGAGCAGTACTTC	CATSGGALYEQYF
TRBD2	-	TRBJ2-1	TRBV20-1	TGCAGTGCAATCTCAGGGACTAACAATGAGCAGTTCTTC	CSAISGTNNEQFF
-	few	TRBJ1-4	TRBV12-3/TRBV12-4	TGTGCCAGCAGTTTATCCGGGGTTGCTAATGAAAAACTGTTTTTT	CASSLSGVANEKLFF
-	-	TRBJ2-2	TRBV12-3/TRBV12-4	TGTGCCAGCAGCCAGGGCACCGGGGAGCTGTTTTTT	CASSQGTGELFF
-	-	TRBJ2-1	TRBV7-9	TGTGCCAGCAGCTTTTGGCAGGGTGCCGGCGATGAGCAGTTCTTC	CASSFWQGAGDEQFF
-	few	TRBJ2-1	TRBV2	TGTGCCGGGGGCGGGAGAAGGGTTGAGCAGTTCTTC	CAGGGRRVEQFF
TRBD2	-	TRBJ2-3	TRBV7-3	TGTGCCAGCAGCTTAGGGGCGGGAGGAGGGGATACGCAGTATTTT	CASSLGAGGGDTQYF
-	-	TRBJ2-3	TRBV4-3	TGCGCCAGCAGCCAAGATATTAGAGGAGGGGCAGATACGCAGTATTTT	CASSQDIRGGADTQYF
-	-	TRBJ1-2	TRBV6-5	TGTGCCAGCAGCCGGACCGTCACTAACTATGGCTACACCTTC	CASSRTVTNYGYTF
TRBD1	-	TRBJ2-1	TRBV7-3	TGTGCCAGCAGCTCGACAGGGGGCAGCGCCTACAATGAGCAGTTCTTC	CASSSTGGSAYNEQFF
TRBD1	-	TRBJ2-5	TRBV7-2	TGTGCCAGCAGCTTAGGGGGGACAGGGTCGCGAGAGACCCAGTACTTC	CASSLGGTGSRETQYF
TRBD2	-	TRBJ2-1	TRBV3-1	TGTGCCAGCATTGACGGGACTAGCAGTGCCAATGAGCAGTTCTTC	CASIDGTSSANEQFF
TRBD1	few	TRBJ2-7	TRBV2	TGTGCCAGCACTCGCCAGGGGGCCACCTACGAGCAGTACTTC	CASTRQGATYEQYF
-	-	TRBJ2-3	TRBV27	TGTGCCAACAGTTTCCGACAAATCGGGGATACGCAGTATTTT	CANSFRQIGDTQYF
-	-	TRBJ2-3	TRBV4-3	TGCGCCAGCAGCCAAGTACCCGGCGGAGATACGCAGTATTTT	CASSQVPGGDTQYF
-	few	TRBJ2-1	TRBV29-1	TGCAGCGTGCGCCGAACAGATGAGCAGTTCTTC	CSVRRTDEQFF
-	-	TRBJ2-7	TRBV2	TGTGCCAGCTCGAGGGAGTCCTACGAGCAGTGCTTC	CASSRESYEQCF
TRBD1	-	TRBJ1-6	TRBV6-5	TGTGCCAGCAGTTACATACAGGGGAATTCACCCCTCCACTTT	CASSYIQGNSPLHF
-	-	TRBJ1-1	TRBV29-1	TGCAGCGTTGAAGACGGGGTGGGCACTGAAGCTTTCTTT	CSVEDGVGTEAFF